The sequence of this TCR beta chain was determined in a study of T cells in localized non-small cell lung cancer. Findings and caveats of the study: Uninvolved adjacent lung had the highest recorded T cell clonality, with tumor below it. Sequence data derive from only one tumor region, so heterogeneity remains possible.

About this clone itself: Its matching antigen is unknown.

Profiling relied on immunoSEQ multiplex PCR, and the TCRdb table lists in-frame clones only, not all of them. Of roughly 15,000 clones in the sample, roughly 89% are singletons; the top ten hold about 1.1%. Trimming stripped 7 bases from V and 1 base from J, with 7 bases between. CDR3 length: 12 residues. Germline CDR1 is LGHNA and CDR2 is YNFKEQ. This clonotype was sampled from a woman aged 35 to 69 with stage III lung adenocarcinoma. The sequences come from peripheral blood mononuclear cells, collected before any cancer treatment. The chain combines TRBV4-2 with TRBJ1-1, with D possibly being TRBD1 (5 bases). The DNA of the CDR3 is TGTGCCAGCAACCAGGGGAACACTGAAGCTTTCTTT. Translating it yields CASNQGNTEAFF.